This TCR beta chain was identified during a study of blood T cells in healthy people across ages. A second PCR of 7 to 11 cycles used a sample-barcoded 5' primer and a J-beta primer mix. In TCRdb, the 5' RACE reads were re-called with MiXCR into one record per CDR3 protein. The sample includes 1,100,000 or so distinct CDR3 sequences, under 45% seen only once; the top ten take over 15%. Peripheral blood was drawn, roughly 10 milliliters per donor. The CDR3 sequence is 14 residues long. Germline V gene sequence: CDR1 PRHDT, CDR2 FYEKMQ (reference sequence). The V gene end was trimmed by 0 bases and the J gene end by 10 bases; junction bases not matched to a gene: 6.

This receptor was obtained from a woman aged 55-70 years in good health. Input material: blood. The rearrangement joins TRBV13 to TRBJ2-1, with 7 positions matching TRBD2. The CDR3 DNA reads TGTGCCAGCAGCTTAGGCGGGAGGCTAAAAGAGCAGTTCTTC. Amino acid sequence: CASSLGGRLKEQFF.